These T cell receptor beta chains were read from a single sample in a study of cytomegalovirus exposure and HLA in healthy donors. The assay was immunoSEQ multiplex PCR, and TCRdb's table has in-frame clones only and misses some. The sample has fewer than 95,000 clones; about 66% are singletons. The sample was PBMCs. These receptors were collected from a woman in her 50s in good health and CMV-seropositive. CDR3s include the opening cysteine and the closing phenylalanine or tryptophan. The D gene is left open where the match is weak. Rows give clone size only sometimes, using once, few, many, or a class for an expanded clone.

TRBJ1-2	NA	TRBV12-2	NA	TGTGCAAGTCGCTTAGGGGGCCTACGGGCTGGCTACACCTTC	CASRLGGLRAGYTF
TRBJ1-2	TRBD1	TRBV28	NA	TGTGCCAGCAGTTCAACACTACAGGGGTACTATGGCTACACCTTC	CASSSTLQGYYGYTF
TRBJ2-7	NA	TRBV27	NA	TGTGCCAGCAGTACTGATCCCTCCTACGAGCAGTACTTC	CASSTDPSYEQYF
TRBJ2-3	NA	TRBV2	NA	TGTGCCAGCAGTGAAACGGCGGGGTGGGGAGATACGCAGTATTTT	CASSETAGWGDTQYF
TRBJ2-5	NA	TRBV28	few	TGTGCCAGCAGTTCCCCCGCTAGCTGGCAAGAGACCCAGTACTTC	CASSSPASWQETQYF
TRBJ1-6	TRBD1	TRBV6-1	NA	TGTGCCAGCAGTGGGAAACAGGGGACCGATAATTCACCCCTCCACTTT	CASSGKQGTDNSPLHF
TRBJ2-7	TRBD1	TRBV5-1	NA	TGCGCCAGCAGCTTGCAGGGGGAGACCTCCTACGAGCAGTACTTC	CASSLQGETSYEQYF
TRBJ1-2	TRBD1	TRBV16	once	TGTGCCAGCAGCCAATACCAGGGGGCGATCTCCAGGTATGGCTACACCTTC	CASSQYQGAISRYGYTF
TRBJ1-5	NA	TRBV4-1	NA	TGCGCCAGCAGCCAAGCGGACGGACAAAATCAGCCCCAGCATTTT	CASSQADGQNQPQHF
TRBJ2-2	TRBD1	TRBV2	NA	TGTGCCAGCAGTCGAGGCGGACAGGGGGGCACCGGGGAGCTGTTTTTT	CASSRGGQGGTGELFF
TRBJ1-5	NA	TRBV2	NA	TGTGCCAGCAGTGTGATGGAGGATCAGCCCCAGCATTTT	CASSVMEDQPQHF
TRBJ2-7	TRBD2	TRBV6-5	NA	TGTGCCAGCAGTTACACCGGGGGGAGCTCCTACGAGCAGTACTTC	CASSYTGGSSYEQYF
TRBJ2-5	TRBD2	TRBV11-2	NA	TGTGCCAGCAGCTTAGCGGGGGGGTACCAAGAGACCCAGTACTTC	CASSLAGGYQETQYF
TRBJ2-1	NA	TRBV11-2	NA	TGTGCCAGCAGCTTAGGCCAGTACAATGAGCAGTTCTTC	CASSLGQYNEQFF
TRBJ1-1	NA	TRBV30	NA	TGTGCCTGGATAGGGCCCGGGGACACTGAAGCTTTCTTT	CAWIGPGDTEAFF
TRBJ1-5	TRBD1	TRBV2	NA	TGTGCCAGCAAAACAGGGGGACCAAGCAATCAGCCCCAGCATTTT	CASKTGGPSNQPQHF
TRBJ2-3	NA	TRBV7-9	NA	TGTGCCAGCAGCTTATCGTCACTAAGTGGGCAGTATTTT	CASSLSSLSGQYF
TRBJ2-1	TRBD1	TRBV5-1	few	TGCGCCAGCAGCTCCGGGACAGTGGACTACAATGAGCAGTTCTTC	CASSSGTVDYNEQFF
TRBJ2-2	NA	TRBV6-1	once	TGTGCCAGCCTTTTCGGGGAGCTGTTTTTT	CASLFGELFF
TRBJ2-2	TRBD1	TRBV6-5	NA	TGTGCCAGCAGTAGGACAGGGGCGCCCGGGGAGCTGTTTTTT	CASSRTGAPGELFF
TRBJ1-1	NA	TRBV5-6	NA	TGTGCCAGCAGCTTGGAGGAGGACACTGAAGCTTTCTTT	CASSLEEDTEAFF
TRBJ1-1	NA	TRBV5-1	NA	TGCGCCAGCAGCCAGATGGACACGAACACTGAAGCTTTCTTT	CASSQMDTNTEAFF
TRBJ2-7	NA	TRBV4-3	once	TGCGCCAGCAGCCAAGGCCACCGAGAGAACTACGAGCAGTACTTC	CASSQGHRENYEQYF
TRBJ2-3	TRBD2	TRBV16	NA	TGTGCCAGCAGCCCCTCGGGGGGGTCCACAGATACGCAGTATTTT	CASSPSGGSTDTQYF
TRBJ1-4	TRBD1	TRBV4-3	few	TGCGCCAGCAGCCAAGATAGAAGGGGACAGGGAAGAGAAAAACTGTTTTTT	CASSQDRRGQGREKLFF
TRBJ1-5	TRBD1	TRBV6-1	few	TGTGCCAGCAGTGATGGGGGACAGGGCAAGCAGCCCCAGCATTTT	CASSDGGQGKQPQHF
TRBJ1-4	NA	TRBV4-1	NA	TGCGCCAGCAGCCAAGCAAAGGGCGCCCAGGGCAATGAAAAACTGTTTTTT	CASSQAKGAQGNEKLFF
TRBJ1-5	NA	TRBV9	once	TGTGCCAGCAGCGTGGGGCAGGGGTCCCAGCCCCAGCATTTT	CASSVGQGSQPQHF
TRBJ1-4	TRBD1	TRBV19	NA	TGTGCCAGTAAATCAGTTCTGCCGGGACAGGCATCTGCAACTAATGAAAAACTGTTTTTT	CASKSVLPGQASATNEKLFF
TRBJ2-7	TRBD2	TRBV10-3	NA	TGTGCCATCAGTGAGTCGGAGCTAGCGGTGGCCTACGAGCAGTACTTC	CAISESELAVAYEQYF
TRBJ1-6	NA	TRBV7-2	few	TGTGCCAGCAGCCCTAAGCTTAATTCACCCCTCCACTTT	CASSPKLNSPLHF
TRBJ1-1	NA	TRBV29-1	many	TGCAGCGTTATGGGGGGGTTTCCGAACACTGAAGCTTTCTTT	CSVMGGFPNTEAFF
TRBJ2-1	TRBD1	TRBV5-4	few	TGTGCCAGCAGCTTGGCCGGGACAGAATACAATGAGCAGTTCTTC	CASSLAGTEYNEQFF
TRBJ1-1	TRBD1	TRBV6-5	once	TGTGCCAGCAGGGGGGGACAGGCAAGTTGGGCTTTCTTT	CASRGGQASWAFF
TRBJ1-1	TRBD1	TRBV28	NA	TGTGCCAGCAGCACCATGGGGGGACAGCAATATGGGGACACTGAAGCTTTCTTT	CASSTMGGQQYGDTEAFF
TRBJ2-7	TRBD1	TRBV4-2	few	TGTGCCAGCAGCCAAGAGTATGTGGGACAGGGAAACTACGAGCAGTACTTC	CASSQEYVGQGNYEQYF
TRBJ1-1	TRBD1	TRBV7-2	once	TGTGCCAGCAGCCTTGGACAGGAGAACACTGAAGCTTTCTTT	CASSLGQENTEAFF
TRBJ2-3	NA	TRBV7-2	NA	TGTGCCAGCAGCTCTAGACTAGATAGTAGCACAGATACGCAGTATTTT	CASSSRLDSSTDTQYF
TRBJ2-2	TRBD2	TRBV5-1	NA	TGCGCCAGCAGCTCAATTCTCAGCGGGGGGCACGCGAACACCGGGGAGCTGTTTTTT	CASSSILSGGHANTGELFF
TRBJ1-3	TRBD1	TRBV5-1	NA	TGCGCCAGCAGTCGGGAGACAGGGAGCCACTCTGGAAACACCATATATTTT	CASSRETGSHSGNTIYF
TRBJ2-5	TRBD1	TRBV27	NA	TGTGCCAGCAGACTGGGGACAGCCCAAGAGACCCAGTACTTC	CASRLGTAQETQYF
TRBJ2-7	TRBD2	TRBV27	NA	TGTGCCAGCAGCCCCGGGGAGGGGGAGCAGTACTTC	CASSPGEGEQYF
TRBJ2-5	TRBD2	TRBV5-1	NA	TGCGCCAGCAGCTTGGGTCAAGCGGGGGGGAAAGAGACCCAGTACTTC	CASSLGQAGGKETQYF
TRBJ1-6	TRBD1	TRBV7-6	NA	TGTGCCAGCAGCCCCTCGGGACAGCACTCACCCCTCCACTTT	CASSPSGQHSPLHF
TRBJ1-1	NA	TRBV5-8	few	TGTGCCAGCAGCCCGCTTGGGCAGGCCTTCGCTGAAGCTTTCTTT	CASSPLGQAFAEAFF
TRBJ1-6	TRBD1	TRBV11-2	few	TGTGCCAGCAGCGCCCGGGACAGGGGGCTAAGCTCCTATAATTCACCCCTCCACTTT	CASSARDRGLSSYNSPLHF